The 13 T cell receptor beta chains in this list originate from one sample, sequenced in a study of blood T cells in healthy people across ages. It was with a sample-barcoded 5' primer and a J-beta primer mix that a second PCR of about 6 to 12 cycles was run. TCRdb used MiXCR to reprocess the 5' RACE reads, holding one entry per CDR3 protein. The sample lists 1.5 million to 1.9 million distinct CDR3 sequences, around 40% occurring once. The sample taken for sequencing was blood. These receptors all come from a woman younger than 35 in good health.

This chain uses TRBV7-9 with TRBJ2-1, with 12 nucleotides matching TRBD2. Germline V lookup: CDR1 SEHNR, CDR2 FQNEAQ (reference sequence). V was clipped by 3 bases and J by 9 bases; unmatched bases: 6. The CDR3 has 15 residues. CDR3 residues: CASSLTTSGGFEQFF. CDR3 in DNA: TGTGCCAGCAGCTTGACCACTAGCGGGGGGTTTGAGCAGTTCTTC. The complete variable domain, with remaining parts taken from reference TRBV7-9 and TRBJ2-1, reads DTGVSQNPRHKITKRGQNVTFRCDPISEHNRLYWYRQTLGQGPEFLTYFQNEAQLEKSRLLSDRFSAERPKGSFSTLEIQRTEQGDSAMYLCASSLTTSGGFEQFFGPGTRLTVL.

This clonotype was observed a handful of times. The DNA for the CDR3 is TGTGCCAGCAGTTACTCGGGGCGGAGGGTCTCAGATACGCAGTATTTT. Its translation: CASSYSGRRVSDTQYF. This chain links TRBV6-5 with TRBJ2-3; D might be TRBD2 (6 bases). The length of the CDR3 is 16 residues. V lost 0 bases and J 4 bases, leaving 14 bases between the germline ends. Germline V gene lookup returns CDR1 MNHEY and CDR2 SVGAGI.

V and J are TRBV12-3 or TRBV12-4 and TRBJ1-2; 7 nucleotides agree with TRBD1. The trim removed 7 bases at V and 4 bases at J, leaving 9 bases unmatched. The CDR3 is 14 amino acids. The CDR3 is CASTLTGEVYGYTF. The CDR3 DNA sequence: TGTGCCAGCACCTTAACAGGGGAGGTCTATGGCTACACCTTC.

Turning to this clonotype: Germline and junction disagree at one end, which may indicate a read error. The chain is built from TRBV11-2 and TRBJ2-1; D may be TRBD1 (8 bases). Per germline, CDR1 SGHAT and CDR2 FQNNGV. The CDR3 covers 15 residues. The CDR3: CTSSWNRGGEGEQFF. The CDR3 DNA follows: TGTACCAGCAGCTGGAACAGGGGGGGGGAGGGTGAACAGTTCTTC.

The rearrangement joins TRBV10-3 to TRBJ1-1, with a possible D match to TRBD1 (5 bases). Trimming removed 6 bases from V and 3 bases from J, with 11 bases in between. There are 13 residues in the CDR3. Germline V lookup: CDR1 ENHRY, CDR2 SYGVKD. The CDR3 loop reads CAISTLGHTEAFF. The CDR3 DNA reads TGTGCCATCAGCACCCTGGGGCACACTGAAGCTTTCTTT.

This clonotype has more than one count but fewer than ten. The chain carries TRBV29-1 and TRBJ1-1; tentative D call: TRBD1 (6 bases). CDR1 SQVTM and CDR2 ANQGSEA come from the germline V gene. The CDR3 has 11 residues. The CDR3 is CTHRVTSEAFF. CDR3 in DNA: TGCACGCACAGGGTGACTTCTGAAGCTTTCTTT.

In this sample, this clonotype turned up a few times. V usage is TRBV4-3 and J usage is TRBJ2-3; TRBD1 agrees at 8 bases. Germline CDR1 and CDR2: LGHNA and YSLEER. Trimming cost V 1 base and J 5 bases; bases outside gene matches: 5. This CDR3 comprises 15 residues. The CDR3 DNA reads as TGCGCCAGCAGCCAAGGGACAGGGACAATAGATACGCAGTATTTT. It yields the protein CASSQGTGTIDTQYF.

This clonotype has a handful of counts. This rearrangement joins TRBV4-3 to TRBJ2-3; D is unresolved. The V gene's germline CDR1 is LGHNA and CDR2 YSLEER. V gave up 2 bases and J gave up 6 bases, with 9 bases separating them. CDR3 size: 13 residues. In DNA, the CDR3 is TGCGCCAGCAGCCAACTAGGGTGGGATACGCAGTATTTT. This codes for CASSQLGWDTQYF.

The CDR3 reads CASSPTGDYNEQFF. In DNA, the CDR3 is TGTGCCAGCAGCCCCACCGGGGACTACAATGAGCAGTTCTTC. V usage is TRBV7-3 and J usage is TRBJ2-1; weak D call: TRBD2 (5 bases). Germline-derived CDR1 and CDR2 are SGHTA and FQGTGA. V was trimmed by 5 bases and J by 3 bases, leaving 11 bases between them. CDR3 length equals 14 residues.

This clonotype was seen at least ten times. The V call is TRBV7-2, the J call TRBJ2-7; perhaps D is TRBD1 or TRBD2 (5 bases each). Trimming left V 6 bases short and J 0 bases short, with 12 bases between. This CDR3 has 14 amino acids. CDR1 SGHTA and CDR2 FQGNSA come from the germline V gene. CDR3 loop: CASSTGPRSYEQYF. CDR3 nucleotides: TGTGCCAGCAGTACGGGACCTCGCTCCTACGAGCAGTACTTC.

The chain links TRBV6-2 or TRBV6-3 to TRBJ2-7; 11 bases align to TRBD2. CDR1 is MNHEY, CDR2 SVGEGT, per germline. The CDR3 runs to 14 residues. J gave up 0 bases and V 11 bases, and 6 bases lay outside the gene matches. As DNA, the CDR3 is TGTGCCGTCACGACTAGCGGGGTCTCCTACGAGCAGTACTTC. Translated: CAVTTSGVSYEQYF.

The rearrangement joins TRBV9 to TRBJ2-5; D is undetermined. Looked up from germline, CDR1 is SGDLS and CDR2 is YYNGEE. Between the trimmed V and J ends, which lost 3 bases and 1 base, there was a span of 10 bases. This CDR3 comprises 14 residues. The CDR3 DNA is TGTGCCAGCAGCGCCAGACAAGTCCAAGAGACCCAGTACTTC. Its protein product is CASSARQVQETQYF.

J is TRBJ2-3 and V is TRBV7-2, with D perhaps matching TRBD1 (6 bases). V lost 1 base, J lost 0 bases, and 8 bases lay in between. The length of the CDR3 is 15 residues. The germline CDR1 and CDR2 sequences are SGHTA and FQGNSA. The CDR3 loop reads CASSLGGHSTDTQYF. CDR3 sequence (DNA): TGTGCCAGCAGCTTAGGGGGGCACAGCACAGATACGCAGTATTTT.